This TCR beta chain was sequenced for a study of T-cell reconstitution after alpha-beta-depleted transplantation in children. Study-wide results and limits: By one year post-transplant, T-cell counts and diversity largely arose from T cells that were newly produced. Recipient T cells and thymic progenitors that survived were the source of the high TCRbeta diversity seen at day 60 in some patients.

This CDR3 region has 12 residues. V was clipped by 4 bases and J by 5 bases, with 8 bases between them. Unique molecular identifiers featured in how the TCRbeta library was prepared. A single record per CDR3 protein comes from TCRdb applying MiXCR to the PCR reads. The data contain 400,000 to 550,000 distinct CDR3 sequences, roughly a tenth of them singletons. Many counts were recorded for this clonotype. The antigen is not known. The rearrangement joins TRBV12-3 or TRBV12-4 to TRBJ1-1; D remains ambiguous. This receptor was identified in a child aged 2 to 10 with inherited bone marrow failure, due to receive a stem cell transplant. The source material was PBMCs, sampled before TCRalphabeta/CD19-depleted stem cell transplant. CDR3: CASSSLRTEAFF. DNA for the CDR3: TGTGCCAGCAGTTCATTGAGGACTGAAGCTTTCTTT.